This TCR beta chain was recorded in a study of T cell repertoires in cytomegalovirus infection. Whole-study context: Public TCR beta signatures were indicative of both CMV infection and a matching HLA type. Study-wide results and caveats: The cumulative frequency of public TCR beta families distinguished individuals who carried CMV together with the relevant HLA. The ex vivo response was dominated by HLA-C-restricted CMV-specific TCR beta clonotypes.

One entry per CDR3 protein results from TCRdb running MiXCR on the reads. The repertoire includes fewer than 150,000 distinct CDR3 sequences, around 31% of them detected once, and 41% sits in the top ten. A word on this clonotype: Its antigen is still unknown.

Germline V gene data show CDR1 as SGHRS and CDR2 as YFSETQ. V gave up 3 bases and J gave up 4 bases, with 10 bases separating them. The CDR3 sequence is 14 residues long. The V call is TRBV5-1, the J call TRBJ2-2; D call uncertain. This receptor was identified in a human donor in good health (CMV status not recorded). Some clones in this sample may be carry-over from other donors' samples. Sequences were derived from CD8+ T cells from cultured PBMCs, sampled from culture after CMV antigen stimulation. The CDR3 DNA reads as TGCGCCAGCAGCTCGGTAGGCAGCACCGGGGAGCTGTTTTTT. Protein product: CASSSVGSTGELFF.